This is a list of T cell receptor delta chains from one sample in a study of Vδ1+ human thymocytes. TCRdb re-called the multiplex PCR reads with CATT. Of around 20,000 delta-chain clones in the sample, around 7.9% were seen once. Material for sequencing was Vdelta1+ gamma-delta thymocytes from the thymus. These receptors all stem from a child less than two years old who had congenital heart surgery. CDR3s include the opening cysteine and the closing phenylalanine or tryptophan. The D gene is left open where the match is weak. Size tells how often a clone was seen (once, few, many) or the class of an expanded clone, and some rows leave it out.

V gene: TRDV1
D gene: TRDD3
clone size: few
J gene: TRDJ1
CDR3 DNA: TGTGCTCTTGGGGAAATCCTAGCTGGGATACGCGGGCCTGACACCGATAAACTCATCTTT
CDR3 protein: CALGEILAGIRGPDTDKLIF

V gene: TRDV1
D gene: TRDD3
clone size: few
J gene: TRDJ1
CDR3 DNA: TGTGCTCTTGGGGACATCCTTTACTGGGGGGCCCCGTACACCGATAAACTCATCTTT
CDR3 protein: CALGDILYWGAPYTDKLIF

V gene: TRDV1
D gene: TRDD2
clone size: few
J gene: TRDJ1
CDR3 DNA: TGTGCTCTTGGGGAACTGACCTTCCTAGGGACCTGGGACACCGATAAACTCATCTTT
CDR3 protein: CALGELTFLGTWDTDKLIF

V gene: TRDV1
D gene: .
clone size: .
J gene: TRDJ1
CDR3 DNA: TGTGCTCTTGGGGAACACCTGGGGACCAACGGCGATAAACTCATCTTT
CDR3 protein: CALGEHLGTNGDKLIF

V gene: TRDV1
D gene: .
clone size: few
J gene: TRDJ1
CDR3 DNA: TGTGCTCTTGGGGAACTGTTCCCGGGCCCCAACACCGATAAACTCATCTTT
CDR3 protein: CALGELFPGPNTDKLIF

V gene: TRDV1
D gene: TRDD3
clone size: few
J gene: TRDJ1
CDR3 DNA: TGTGCTCTTGGGGAACTGACCTCTCTTAGGAGACTGGGGGATACAGAGGGTTACACCGATAAACTCATCTTT
CDR3 protein: CALGELTSLRRLGDTEGYTDKLIF

V gene: TRDV1
D gene: .
clone size: .
J gene: TRDJ1
CDR3 DNA: TGTGCTCTTGGGGGGCCACGATTCCGCTTTAACACCGATAAACTCATCTTT
CDR3 protein: CALGGPRFRFNTDKLIF

V gene: TRDV1
D gene: TRDD2
clone size: few
J gene: TRDJ1
CDR3 DNA: TGTGCTCTTGGGGAGTCACCCCTTCCTACATTACTGGGAGACACCGATAAACTCATCTTT
CDR3 protein: CALGESPLPTLLGDTDKLIF

V gene: TRDV1
D gene: .
clone size: .
J gene: TRDJ1
CDR3 DNA: TGTGCTCTTGGGGAACTATTCTTTACGTCCCGCAAACTCATCTTT
CDR3 protein: CALGELFFTSRKLIF

V gene: TRDV1
D gene: .
clone size: few
J gene: TRDJ1
CDR3 DNA: TGTGCTCTTGGGGACCCATCCGATACGTGCACCGATAAACTCATCTTT
CDR3 protein: CALGDPSDTCTDKLIF

V gene: TRDV1
D gene: TRDD3
clone size: .
J gene: TRDJ2
CDR3 DNA: TGTGCTCTTGGGGAACTTCAGTTAGCTGGATACGGGGCAGCACAACTCTTCTTT
CDR3 protein: CALGELQLAGYGAAQLFF

V gene: TRDV2
D gene: TRDD3
clone size: .
J gene: TRDJ1
CDR3 DNA: TGTGCCTGTGACACCGGGGGATACGTGTACACCGATAAACTCATCTTT
CDR3 protein: CACDTGGYVYTDKLIF

V gene: TRDV1
D gene: .
clone size: few
J gene: TRDJ1
CDR3 DNA: TGTGCTCCGGGGTGGCCTTCCTACATCCTGGGGGATCGGACCGATAAACTCATCTTT
CDR3 protein: CAPGWPSYILGDRTDKLIF

V gene: TRDV1
D gene: TRDD3
clone size: .
J gene: TRDJ1
CDR3 DNA: TGTGCTCTTGGGGAAATGGTGTACTGGGGGACGTACACCGATAAACTCATCTTT
CDR3 protein: CALGEMVYWGTYTDKLIF

V gene: TRDV1
D gene: .
clone size: .
J gene: TRDJ1
CDR3 DNA: TGTGCTCTTGGGGAACCCCACCCTTCCGTAACTTACACCGATAAACTCATCTTT
CDR3 protein: CALGEPHPSVTYTDKLIF

V gene: TRDV1
D gene: TRDD3
clone size: few
J gene: TRDJ2
CDR3 DNA: TGTGCTCTTGGGCTATTGTACTGGGGGATAGAGGTGACAGCACAACTCTTCTTT
CDR3 protein: CALGLLYWGIEVTAQLFF

V gene: TRDV1
D gene: .
clone size: few
J gene: TRDJ1
CDR3 DNA: TGTGCTCTTGGGCCACCCCCCCTGCCTAGAGACGATAAACTCATCTTT
CDR3 protein: CALGPPPLPRDDKLIF

V gene: TRDV1
D gene: TRDD3
clone size: .
J gene: TRDJ1
CDR3 DNA: TGTGCTCTTGGGGAACTCCCTTCCCCCAACTGGGGGATAGATTACACCGATAAACTCATCTTT
CDR3 protein: CALGELPSPNWGIDYTDKLIF

V gene: TRDV1
D gene: .
clone size: few
J gene: TRDJ1
CDR3 DNA: TGTGCTCTTGGGGAACCCCACACCGATAAACTCATCTTT
CDR3 protein: CALGEPHTDKLIF

V gene: TRDV1
D gene: TRDD3
clone size: .
J gene: TRDJ1
CDR3 DNA: TGTGCTCTTGGGGTCCACGTAACTGGGGGATACAGGTCGAACACCGATAAACTCATCTTT
CDR3 protein: CALGVHVTGGYRSNTDKLIF

V gene: TRDV1
D gene: TRDD3
clone size: .
J gene: TRDJ2
CDR3 DNA: TGTGCTCTTGGGCCAAATGACATTCCATTCGGACTGGGGGACTCCTCGACAGCACAACTCTTCTTT
CDR3 protein: CALGPNDIPFGLGDSSTAQLFF

V gene: TRDV1
D gene: .
clone size: few
J gene: TRDJ1
CDR3 DNA: TGTGCTCTTGGGGAAGGAAGCCCCTTCTCGCGCTCTCTGGTGTACACCGATAAACTCATCTTT
CDR3 protein: CALGEGSPFSRSLVYTDKLIF

V gene: TRDV2
D gene: .
clone size: .
J gene: TRDJ1
CDR3 DNA: TGTGCCTGTGACACCGGGGGGGTTACTCGGTACACCGATAAACTCATCTTT
CDR3 protein: CACDTGGVTRYTDKLIF

V gene: TRDV1
D gene: .
clone size: .
J gene: TRDJ1
CDR3 DNA: TGTGCTCTTGGGCCCCTCGTCGCGATCCCCACTTTGTACACCGATAAACTCATCTTT
CDR3 protein: CALGPLVAIPTLYTDKLIF

V gene: TRAV29/DV5
D gene: .
clone size: .
J gene: TRDJ1
CDR3 DNA: TGTGCGGCGAACAGACCTCTTTCTACCGTGGGGATCCCGTACACCGATAAACTCATCTTT
CDR3 protein: CAANRPLSTVGIPYTDKLIF

V gene: TRDV1
D gene: TRDD3
clone size: .
J gene: TRDJ1
CDR3 DNA: TGTGCTCTTGGGGCGATGGCCTTCCGAACTTCCTTACTGGGGGATACGAAAACCGATAAACTCATCTTT
CDR3 protein: CALGAMAFRTSLLGDTKTDKLIF

V gene: TRDV2
D gene: .
clone size: .
J gene: TRDJ1
CDR3 DNA: TGTGCCTGTGACTCAGACCTCCTTTGGTACACCGATAAACTCATCTTT
CDR3 protein: CACDSDLLWYTDKLIF

V gene: TRDV1
D gene: .
clone size: .
J gene: TRDJ1
CDR3 DNA: TGTGCTCTTGACTTCCTTCCGCTAATTGGAACCGATAAACTCATCTTT
CDR3 protein: CALDFLPLIGTDKLIF

V gene: TRDV1
D gene: TRDD3
clone size: .
J gene: TRDJ1
CDR3 DNA: TGTGCTCTTCTCCCGGGCCTCCTGGGGGATGGGTGGGGACACACCGATAAACTCATCTTT
CDR3 protein: CALLPGLLGDGWGHTDKLIF

V gene: TRDV1
D gene: .
clone size: few
J gene: TRDJ1
CDR3 DNA: TGTGCTCTTGGGTCACAATCTTGTCCGACTAAGCCCTATATACCTGGTTACACCGATAAACTCATCTTT
CDR3 protein: CALGSQSCPTKPYIPGYTDKLIF

V gene: TRDV1
D gene: TRDD3
clone size: few
J gene: TRDJ1
CDR3 DNA: TGTGCTCTTGGGGAAGAAGCCCCTTTCCTACGGCTGGGGGATAGGACTAAACTCATCTTT
CDR3 protein: CALGEEAPFLRLGDRTKLIF

V gene: TRDV1
D gene: TRDD3
clone size: few
J gene: TRDJ1
CDR3 DNA: TGTGCTCTTGGGACCCCACCGGGACTGGGGGACTCCGATAAACTCATCTTT
CDR3 protein: CALGTPPGLGDSDKLIF

V gene: TRDV1
D gene: .
clone size: .
J gene: TRDJ1
CDR3 DNA: TGTGCTCTCATGGGCACCGATAAACTCATCTTT
CDR3 protein: CALMGTDKLIF

V gene: TRDV1
D gene: TRDD3
clone size: few
J gene: TRDJ1
CDR3 DNA: TGTGCTCTTGGGGAACCTCGTACTGGGGCCATAGTCACCGATAAACTCATCTTT
CDR3 protein: CALGEPRTGAIVTDKLIF

V gene: TRDV1
D gene: .
clone size: .
J gene: TRDJ1
CDR3 DNA: TGTGCTCTTGGGGAACATCCCGATAAACTCATCTTT
CDR3 protein: CALGEHPDKLIF

V gene: TRDV1
D gene: .
clone size: .
J gene: TRDJ1
CDR3 DNA: TGTGCTCTTGGGTCTCTTCCCTTACGTCTGTTCACCGATAAACTCATCTTT
CDR3 protein: CALGSLPLRLFTDKLIF

V gene: TRDV1
D gene: TRDD3
clone size: few
J gene: TRDJ1
CDR3 DNA: TGTGCTCTTGGGGGTACGGCTTCCACCATTTTACTGGGGGGACGACGTAAACTCATCTTT
CDR3 protein: CALGGTASTILLGGRRKLIF

V gene: TRDV1
D gene: TRDD3
clone size: .
J gene: TRDJ1
CDR3 DNA: TGTGCTCTTGGGGAAGGTTTATTACGACTGGGGGATAGGTGGGGCACCGATAAACTCATCTTT
CDR3 protein: CALGEGLLRLGDRWGTDKLIF

V gene: TRDV1
D gene: .
clone size: .
J gene: TRDJ1
CDR3 DNA: TGTGCTCTTGGGGAGCCGTCTCCGTTGGGGCCTCCTACTCGACTCATCTTT
CDR3 protein: CALGEPSPLGPPTRLIF

V gene: TRDV1
D gene: .
clone size: few
J gene: TRDJ1
CDR3 DNA: TGTGCTCTTGGGGGCCTACTTCCTACGTGGGGGACGCCGAAACTCATCTTT
CDR3 protein: CALGGLLPTWGTPKLIF

V gene: TRDV2
D gene: TRDD3
clone size: medium-sized
J gene: TRDJ1
CDR3 DNA: TGTGCCTGTGACGCGCTACTACTGGGGGATACGGCCGATAAACTCATCTTT
CDR3 protein: CACDALLLGDTADKLIF

V gene: TRDV1
D gene: .
clone size: few
J gene: TRDJ1
CDR3 DNA: TGTGCTCTTGGGGAATCATCTCCTCAACTCTTCCGTCCTACCGATAAACTCATCTTT
CDR3 protein: CALGESSPQLFRPTDKLIF

V gene: TRDV1
D gene: TRDD3
clone size: few
J gene: TRDJ1
CDR3 DNA: TGTGCTCTTGGGGTTTCGGCCTTCCTAAGGGGGGGATACGGTAAACTCATCTTT
CDR3 protein: CALGVSAFLRGGYGKLIF

V gene: TRDV1
D gene: .
clone size: .
J gene: TRDJ1
CDR3 DNA: TGTGCTCTTGGGGAAGATCCACCCCACGTACACGATAAACTCATCTTT
CDR3 protein: CALGEDPPHVHDKLIF

V gene: TRDV1
D gene: TRDD3
clone size: few
J gene: TRDJ1
CDR3 DNA: TGTGCTCTTGGGGTTCTACTGGGGATACGCGCGGATAAACTCATCTTT
CDR3 protein: CALGVLLGIRADKLIF